A single sample is the source of the 20 T cell receptor beta chains below, sequenced in a study of T cell repertoires in cytomegalovirus infection. No antigen is known for these receptors. TCRdb re-analysed the reads in MiXCR, keeping a single row per CDR3 protein. The sample includes roughly 90,000 distinct CDR3 sequences, about 29% of them seen just once. This specimen was CD8+ T cells from cultured PBMCs, taken from culture after CMV antigen stimulation. These receptors all stem from a human donor in good health (CMV status not recorded). Some clones in this sample may be carry-over from other donors' samples.

The J gene is TRBJ1-4, the V gene TRBV7-2; D ambiguous. V shed 5 bases and J shed 6 bases, with 19 bases lying between them. The CDR3 covers 16 residues. CDR1 is SGHTA, CDR2 FQGNSA, per germline. CDR3 region: CASSQGEPFVDEKLFF. The CDR3 DNA follows: TGTGCCAGCAGCCAAGGAGAGCCCTTCGTTGATGAAAAACTGTTTTTT.

With respect to this clonotype: A read error may be the cause here, since a much bigger clone is one base away. The V gene is TRBV4-2, the J gene TRBJ2-1, with 7 bases identical to TRBD1. The CDR3 extends over 14 amino acids. Germline assignment: CDR1 LGHNA and CDR2 YNFKEQ. CDR3 nucleotides: TGTGTCAGCTATCGGGAAACAGGGGACAATGAGCAGTTCTTC. Translating gives CVSYRETGDNEQFF.

The J gene is TRBJ2-1, the V gene TRBV6-1, with 11 positions matching TRBD1. There are 17 residues in the CDR3. Germline V lookup: CDR1 MNHNS, CDR2 SASEGT. Trimming took 8 bases from V and 8 from J; bases not matched to a gene: 17. The chain's CDR3 is CASGFGTGGSSQYEQFF. CDR3 in DNA: TGTGCCAGCGGGTTCGGGACAGGGGGATCTTCCCAATATGAGCAGTTCTTC.

This clonotype appeared a few times. The chain uses TRBV27 and TRBJ2-3, with D perhaps matching TRBD1 (6 bases). Trimming stripped 1 base from V and 3 bases from J, with 8 bases between. The length of the CDR3 is 14 residues. Germline CDR1 MNHEY, CDR2 SMNVEV (reference sequence). For the CDR3, the DNA is TGTGCCAGCAGTTTATATGGGACAACAGATACGCAGTATTTT. As protein: CASSLYGTTDTQYF.

This clonotype has more than one count but fewer than ten. The chain combines TRBV7-9 with TRBJ2-1; D call uncertain. The CDR3 consists of 14 residues. V lost 1 base, J lost 0 bases, and 4 bases lay in between. The germline V gene has CDR1 SEHNR and CDR2 FQNEAQ (reference sequence). CDR3 sequence: CASSLDSSYNEQFF. The CDR3 region has the DNA TGTGCCAGCAGCTTAGACAGCTCCTACAATGAGCAGTTCTTC.

V usage is TRBV7-6 and J usage is TRBJ2-7; D not resolved. Trimming cost V 5 bases and J 2 bases, with 10 bases left between them. This CDR3 is 13 amino acids long. From germline, CDR1 is SGHVS and CDR2 FNYEAQ. CDR3 protein: CASSGDITYEQYF. The CDR3 coding sequence is TGTGCCAGCAGCGGAGACATAACCTACGAGCAGTACTTC.

The table lists this clonotype with many counts. The chain combines TRBV11-2 with TRBJ1-1; D perhaps matches TRBD1 (6 bases). Trimming removed 3 bases from V and 0 bases from J, with 8 bases in between. This CDR3 comprises 14 residues. The germline V gene has CDR1 SGHAT and CDR2 FQNNGV. This CDR3 reads CASSLRGLNTEAFF. As DNA, the CDR3 is TGTGCCAGCAGCTTGAGGGGGTTGAACACTGAAGCTTTCTTT.

The chain carries TRBV6-8 and TRBJ1-1, with TRBD1 as a possible D gene (5 bases). With 5 bases removed from V and 3 bases from J, the gap between germline ends came to 16 bases. The germline gives CDR1 MNHGY, CDR2 SAAAGT. The CDR3 contains 15 residues. DNA for the CDR3: TGTGCCAGCAGTACGGGCAGTCCGGGGGACACTGAAGCTTTCTTT. It translates to CASSTGSPGDTEAFF.

The chain couples TRBV6-9 to TRBJ2-7, with 8 positions matching TRBD1. CDR1 and CDR2 (germline): MNHGY, SVAAGI. The CDR3 runs to 13 residues. The J segment lost 2 bases and the V segment lost 9 bases, leaving 6 bases of the junction unmatched. In DNA, the CDR3 is TGTGCCAGTGAGACAGGGGCGACCTACGAGCAGTACTTC. Its protein product is CASETGATYEQYF.

This clonotype was detected a few times. This sequence joins TRBV12-3 or TRBV12-4 and TRBJ1-5; D gene ambiguous. V lost 7 bases and J lost 3, with 13 bases in between. This CDR3 contains 14 residues. The CDR3 region is CASNLDGINQPQHF. The CDR3, as DNA: TGTGCCAGCAACCTAGACGGGATCAATCAGCCCCAGCATTTT.

The chain links TRBV12-3 or TRBV12-4 to TRBJ1-1; 9 bases are shared with TRBD1. V shed 3 bases and J 6 bases; nucleotides not matched to a gene: 11. The CDR3 is made up of 16 amino acids. Here the CDR3 reads CASSLGTGFSGAEAFF. The CDR3 DNA follows: TGTGCCAGCAGTTTGGGGACAGGGTTTTCAGGGGCTGAAGCTTTCTTT.

The genes are TRBV20-1 and TRBJ2-1; D is unresolved. The CDR3 has 13 amino acids. Germline assignment: CDR1 DFQATT and CDR2 SNEGSKA (reference sequence). With 6 bases removed from V and 0 bases from J, the gap between germline ends came to 9 bases. The chain's CDR3 is CSAETYSYNEQFF. The DNA for the CDR3 is TGCAGTGCCGAAACGTACTCCTACAATGAGCAGTTCTTC.

This clonotype was seen a few times. The V and J genes are TRBV12-3 or TRBV12-4 and TRBJ1-2; D remains ambiguous. Trimming removed 5 bases at V and 5 bases at J, with 18 bases between. The length of the CDR3 is 15 residues. CDR3 amino acids: CASSASGEGGYGYTF. The CDR3 nucleotides read TGTGCCAGCAGTGCCTCCGGGGAGGGTGGGTATGGCTACACCTTC.

This rearrangement joins TRBV2 to TRBJ1-1, with D hard to call. CDR1 and CDR2 (germline): SNHLY, FYNNEI. The CDR3 consists of 14 residues. Trimming pared 6 bases from V and 0 bases from J, leaving 11 bases between. The CDR3 protein is CASRASQLNTEAFF. CDR3 DNA sequence: TGTGCCAGCAGGGCCTCCCAGCTGAACACTGAAGCTTTCTTT. Filled out from reference TRBV2 and TRBJ1-1, the complete variable domain reads EPEVTQTPSHQVTQMGQEVILRCVPISNHLYFYWYRQILGQKVEFLVSFYNNEISEKSEIFDDQFSVERPDGSNFTLKIRSTKLEDSAMYFCASRASQLNTEAFFGQGTRLTVV.

The chain couples TRBV15 to TRBJ2-7; TRBD1 matches at 7 bases. The length of the CDR3 is 15 residues. Germline assignment: CDR1 LNHNV and CDR2 YYDKDF (reference sequence). Germline trimming cut 1 base from V and 3 bases from J; bases unmatched to any gene: 6. In DNA form, the CDR3 reads TGTGCCACCAGCAGAGTTGGACAGGAGCACTACGAGCAGTACTTC. This translates into CATSRVGQEHYEQYF.

In its sample, this clonotype was seen a few times. This chain connects TRBV15 to TRBJ1-6; D call uncertain. The CDR3 extends over 14 amino acids. V shed 0 bases and J shed 5 bases, with 5 bases lying between them. CDR1 and CDR2 (germline): LNHNV, YYDKDF (reference sequence). The CDR3 region has the DNA TGTGCCACCAGCAGAGACATAGATAATTCACCCCTCCACTTT. Protein sequence: CATSRDIDNSPLHF.

This clonotype was picked up a small number of times. This rearrangement joins TRBV27 to TRBJ2-3; no firm D call. V lost 3 bases to trimming and J lost 1 base, with 8 bases between them. The CDR3 contains 14 residues. Germline V lookup: CDR1 MNHEY, CDR2 SMNVEV (reference sequence). The DNA for the CDR3 is TGTGCCAGCAGTTTTTGGGTCGGCACAGATACGCAGTATTTT. Protein product: CASSFWVGTDTQYF.

This clonotype was seen more than once but under ten times. This chain's CDR3 is CASSEGGDTQYF. The CDR3, as DNA: TGTGCCAGCAGCGAGGGGGGGGATACGCAGTATTTT. The rearrangement links TRBV11-2 to TRBJ2-3; maybe TRBD2 (7 bases). Germline CDR1 reads SGHAT; CDR2 reads FQNNGV. Trimming stripped 5 bases from V and 6 bases from J, with 9 bases between. This CDR3 region has 12 residues.

This clonotype was detected ten times or more. V and J are TRBV7-8 and TRBJ2-4; TRBD1 matches at 8 bases. After removal of 3 bases from V and 1 base from J, the junction contained 2 bases not matched to a gene. The CDR3 totals 15 residues. CDR1 and CDR2 from the germline V gene are SGHVS and FQNEAQ. CDR3 DNA: TGTGCCAGCAGCTTGGACAGGGAGGCCAAAAACATTCAGTACTTC. It codes for CASSLDREAKNIQYF.

This clonotype was seen ten or more times. The CDR3 loop is CASLYYENEQFF. The CDR3 DNA reads TGTGCCAGCCTATACTATGAGAATGAGCAGTTCTTC. The gene calls are TRBV6-1 and TRBJ2-1; unclear D gene. CDR3 size: 12 residues. V lost 8 bases, J lost 7 bases, and 12 bases lay in between. Germline V gene data show CDR1 as MNHNS and CDR2 as SASEGT.